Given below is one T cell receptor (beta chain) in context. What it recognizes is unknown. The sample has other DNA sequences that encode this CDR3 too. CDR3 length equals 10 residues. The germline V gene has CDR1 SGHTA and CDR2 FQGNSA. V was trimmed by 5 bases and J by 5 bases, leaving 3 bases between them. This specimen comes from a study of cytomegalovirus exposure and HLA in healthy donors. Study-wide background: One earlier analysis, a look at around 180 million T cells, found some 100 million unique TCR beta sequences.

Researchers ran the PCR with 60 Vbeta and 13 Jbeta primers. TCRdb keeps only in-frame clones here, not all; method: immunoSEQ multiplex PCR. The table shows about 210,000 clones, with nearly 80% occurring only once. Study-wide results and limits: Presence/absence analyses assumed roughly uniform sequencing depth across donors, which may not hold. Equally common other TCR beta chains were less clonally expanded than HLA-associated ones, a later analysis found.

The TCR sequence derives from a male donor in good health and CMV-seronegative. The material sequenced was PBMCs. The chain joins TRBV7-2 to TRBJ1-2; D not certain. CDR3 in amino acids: CASSQYGYTF. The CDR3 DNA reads TGTGCCAGCAGCCAATATGGCTACACCTTC.